The TCR beta chain under discussion was sequenced for a study of blood T cells in healthy people across ages. Caucasian individuals from Russia who were healthy and aged roughly 6 to 100 acted as donors. Every donor gave 9.5 to 10 milliliters of peripheral blood. The amount of total RNA extracted per sample was at least 6 micrograms. The V gene end was trimmed by 4 bases and the J gene end by 6 bases; junction bases not matched to a gene: 6. The CDR3 spans 15 residues. Germline lookup yields CDR1 MGHRA and CDR2 YSYEKL. A second PCR, run for roughly 7 to 12 cycles, used a sample-barcoded 5' primer plus a J-beta primer mix. Every molecule of cDNA carried a tag from a template-switch adaptor with 12 random nucleotides. TCRdb redid the calling of the 5' RACE reads with MiXCR, one entry per CDR3 protein. The top ten clones hold roughly 13% of a sample with 850,000 to 1,000,000 distinct CDR3 sequences, roughly 50% of them seen once.

The chain carries TRBV4-1 and TRBJ2-3; TRBD2 agrees at 11 bases. The material sequenced was blood. The sequence derives from a man aged 30-40 years in good health. The CDR3 loop reads CASSPTSGTADTQYF. In DNA, the CDR3 is TGCGCCAGCAGCCCGACTAGCGGGACGGCGGATACGCAGTATTTT.